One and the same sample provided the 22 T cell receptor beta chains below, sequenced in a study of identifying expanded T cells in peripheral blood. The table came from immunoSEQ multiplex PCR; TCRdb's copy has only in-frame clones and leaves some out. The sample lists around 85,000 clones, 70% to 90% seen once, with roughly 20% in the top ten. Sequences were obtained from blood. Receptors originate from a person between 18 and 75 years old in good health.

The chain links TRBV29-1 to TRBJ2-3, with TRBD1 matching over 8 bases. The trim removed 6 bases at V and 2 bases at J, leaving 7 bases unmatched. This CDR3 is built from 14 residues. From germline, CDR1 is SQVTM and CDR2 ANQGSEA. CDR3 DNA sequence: TGCAGCGTCGACACAGGGGGGTACACAGATACGCAGTATTTT. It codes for CSVDTGGYTDTQYF.

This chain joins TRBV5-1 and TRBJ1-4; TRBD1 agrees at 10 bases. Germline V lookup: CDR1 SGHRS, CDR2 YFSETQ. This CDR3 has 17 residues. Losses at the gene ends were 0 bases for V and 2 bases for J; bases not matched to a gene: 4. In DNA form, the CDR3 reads TGCGCCAGCAGCTTGGGGGACAGGGGAGGGACTAATGAAAAACTGTTTTTT. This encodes CASSLGDRGGTNEKLFF.

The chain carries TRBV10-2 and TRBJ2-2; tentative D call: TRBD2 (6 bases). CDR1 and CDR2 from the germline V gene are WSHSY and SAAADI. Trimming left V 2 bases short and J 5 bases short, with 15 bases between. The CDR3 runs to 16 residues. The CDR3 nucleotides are TGCGCCAGCAGTGAGCCAAGCGGGCCCGGGACCGGGGAGCTGTTTTTT. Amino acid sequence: CASSEPSGPGTGELFF.

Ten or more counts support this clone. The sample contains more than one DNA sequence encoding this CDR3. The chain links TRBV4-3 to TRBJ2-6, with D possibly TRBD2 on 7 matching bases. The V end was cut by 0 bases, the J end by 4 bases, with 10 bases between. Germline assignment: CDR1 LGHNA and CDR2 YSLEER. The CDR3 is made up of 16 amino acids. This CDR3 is CASSQDGGGGANVLTF. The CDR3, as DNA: TGCGCCAGCAGCCAAGATGGCGGGGGCGGGGCCAACGTCCTGACTTTC.

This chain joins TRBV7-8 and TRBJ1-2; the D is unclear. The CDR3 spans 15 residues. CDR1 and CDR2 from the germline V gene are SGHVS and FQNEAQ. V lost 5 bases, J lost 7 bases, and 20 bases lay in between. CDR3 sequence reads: CASSNLWNARGGYTF. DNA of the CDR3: TGTGCCAGCAGCAATCTCTGGAATGCGCGGGGTGGCTACACCTTC.

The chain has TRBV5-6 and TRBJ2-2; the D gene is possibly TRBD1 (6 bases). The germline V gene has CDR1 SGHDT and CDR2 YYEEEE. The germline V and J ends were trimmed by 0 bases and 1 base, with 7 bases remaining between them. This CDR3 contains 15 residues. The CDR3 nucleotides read TGTGCCAGCAGCTTGGGGACAGTGAACACCGGGGAGCTGTTTTTT. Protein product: CASSLGTVNTGELFF.

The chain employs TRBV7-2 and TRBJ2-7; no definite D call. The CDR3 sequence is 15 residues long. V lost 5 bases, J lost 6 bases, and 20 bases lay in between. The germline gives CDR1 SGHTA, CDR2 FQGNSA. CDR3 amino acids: CASSPMASSESEQYF. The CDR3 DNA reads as TGTGCCAGCAGCCCCATGGCGTCCTCGGAGTCCGAGCAGTACTTC.

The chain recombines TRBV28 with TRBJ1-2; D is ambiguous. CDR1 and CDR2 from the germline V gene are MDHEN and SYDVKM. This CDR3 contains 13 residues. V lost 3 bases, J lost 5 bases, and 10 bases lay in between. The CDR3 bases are TGTGCCAGCAGTTTGGAGGTCCCATATGGCTACACCTTC. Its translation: CASSLEVPYGYTF.

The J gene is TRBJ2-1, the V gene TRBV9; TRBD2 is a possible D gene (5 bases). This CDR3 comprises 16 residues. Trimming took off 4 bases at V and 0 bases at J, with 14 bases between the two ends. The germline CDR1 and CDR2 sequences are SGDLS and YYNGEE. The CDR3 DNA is TGTGCCAGCAGCCCCTCCGGCAGCGGCTCCTACAATGAGCAGTTCTTC. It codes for CASSPSGSGSYNEQFF.

The CDR3 loop is CASSLLTTGEQYF. CDR3 DNA: TGTGCCAGCAGCTTATTAACCACGGGCGAGCAGTACTTC. The chain is built from TRBV7-2 and TRBJ2-7; the D is unclear. The CDR3 is 13 amino acids. Germline CDR1 is SGHTA and CDR2 is FQGNSA. The germline V and J ends were trimmed by 2 bases and 6 bases, with 11 bases remaining between them.

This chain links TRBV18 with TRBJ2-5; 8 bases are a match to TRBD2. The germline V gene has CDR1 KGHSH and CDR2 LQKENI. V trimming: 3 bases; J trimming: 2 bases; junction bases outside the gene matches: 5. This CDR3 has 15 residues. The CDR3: CASSPQRGLQETQYF. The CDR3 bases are TGTGCCAGCTCACCCCAGCGGGGGCTTCAAGAGACCCAGTACTTC.

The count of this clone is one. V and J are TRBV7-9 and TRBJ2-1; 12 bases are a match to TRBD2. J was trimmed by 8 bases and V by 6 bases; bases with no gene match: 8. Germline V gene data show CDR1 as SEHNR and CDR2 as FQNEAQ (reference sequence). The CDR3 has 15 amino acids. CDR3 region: CASSASGGAVDEQFF. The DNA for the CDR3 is TGTGCCAGCAGTGCTAGCGGGGGGGCCGTCGATGAGCAGTTCTTC. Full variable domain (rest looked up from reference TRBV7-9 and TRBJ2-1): DTGVSQNPRHKITKRGQNVTFRCDPISEHNRLYWYRQTLGQGPEFLTYFQNEAQLEKSRLLSDRFSAERPKGSFSTLEIQRTEQGDSAMYLCASSASGGAVDEQFFGPGTRLTVL.

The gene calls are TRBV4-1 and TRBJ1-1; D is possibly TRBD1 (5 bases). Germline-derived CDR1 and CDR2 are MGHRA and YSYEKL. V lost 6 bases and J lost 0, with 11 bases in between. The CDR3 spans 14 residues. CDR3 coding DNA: TGCGCCAGCAGGGGACCACTAATGAACACTGAAGCTTTCTTT. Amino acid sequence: CASRGPLMNTEAFF.

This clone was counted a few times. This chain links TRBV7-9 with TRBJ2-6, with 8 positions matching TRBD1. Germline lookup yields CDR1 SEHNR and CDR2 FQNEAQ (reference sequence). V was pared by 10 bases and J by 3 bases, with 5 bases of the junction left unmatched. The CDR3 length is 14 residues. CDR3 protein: CANQGAGGANVLTF. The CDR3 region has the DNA TGTGCCAACCAGGGGGCGGGTGGGGCCAACGTCCTGACTTTC. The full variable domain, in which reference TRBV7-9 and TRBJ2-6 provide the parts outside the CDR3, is DTGVSQNPRHKITKRGQNVTFRCDPISEHNRLYWYRQTLGQGPEFLTYFQNEAQLEKSRLLSDRFSAERPKGSFSTLEIQRTEQGDSAMYLCANQGAGGANVLTFGAGSRLTVL.

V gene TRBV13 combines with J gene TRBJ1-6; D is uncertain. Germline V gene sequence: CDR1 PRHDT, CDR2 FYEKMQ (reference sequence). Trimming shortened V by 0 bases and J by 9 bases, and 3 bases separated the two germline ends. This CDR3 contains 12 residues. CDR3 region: CASSLGISPLHF. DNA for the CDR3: TGTGCCAGCAGCTTAGGGATTTCACCCCTCCACTTT.

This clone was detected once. The CDR3 sequence is CSATQIYEQYF. The DNA for the CDR3 is TGCAGTGCTACTCAGATCTACGAGCAGTACTTC. The chain is built from TRBV20-1 and TRBJ2-7; unclear D gene. The CDR3 loop spans 11 amino acids. Trimming pared 4 bases from V and 3 bases from J, leaving 7 bases between. Germline V CDR1 and CDR2: DFQATT, SNEGSKA (reference sequence).

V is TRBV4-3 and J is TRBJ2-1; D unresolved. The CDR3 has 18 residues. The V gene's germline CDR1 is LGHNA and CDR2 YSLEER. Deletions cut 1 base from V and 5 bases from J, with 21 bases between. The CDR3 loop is CASSQGTNTRTRDNEQFF. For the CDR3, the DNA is TGCGCCAGCAGCCAAGGTACGAATACGAGAACCCGTGACAATGAGCAGTTCTTC.

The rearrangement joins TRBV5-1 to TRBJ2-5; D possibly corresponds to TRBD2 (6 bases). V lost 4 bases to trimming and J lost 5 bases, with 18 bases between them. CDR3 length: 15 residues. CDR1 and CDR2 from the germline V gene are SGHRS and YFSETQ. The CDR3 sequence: CASSPLTGVGETQYF. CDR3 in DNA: TGCGCCAGCAGCCCCCTTACGGGGGTTGGGGAGACCCAGTACTTC.

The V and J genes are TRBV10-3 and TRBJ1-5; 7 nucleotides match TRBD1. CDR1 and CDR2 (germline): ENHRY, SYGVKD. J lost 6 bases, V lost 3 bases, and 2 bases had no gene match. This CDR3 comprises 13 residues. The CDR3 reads CAISDRGGQPQHF. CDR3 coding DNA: TGTGCCATCAGTGACAGGGGGGGTCAGCCCCAGCATTTT.

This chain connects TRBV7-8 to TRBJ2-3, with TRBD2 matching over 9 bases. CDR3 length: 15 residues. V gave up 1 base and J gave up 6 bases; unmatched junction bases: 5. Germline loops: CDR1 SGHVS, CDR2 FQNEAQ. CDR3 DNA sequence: TGTGCCAGCAGCTTAGTCCAGCGGGGGGCGGATACGCAGTATTTT. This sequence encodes CASSLVQRGADTQYF. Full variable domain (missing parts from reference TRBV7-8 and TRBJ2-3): GAGVSQSPRYKVAKRGQDVALRCDPISGHVSLFWYQQALGQGPEFLTYFQNEAQLDKSGLPSDRFFAERPEGSVSTLKIQRTQQEDSAVYLCASSLVQRGADTQYFGPGTRLTVL.

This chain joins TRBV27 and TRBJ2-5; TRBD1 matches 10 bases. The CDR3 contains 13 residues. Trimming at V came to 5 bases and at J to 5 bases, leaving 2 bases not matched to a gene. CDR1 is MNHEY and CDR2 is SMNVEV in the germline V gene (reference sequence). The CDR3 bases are TGTGCCAGCAGTCCGACAGGGGGCGAGACCCAGTACTTC. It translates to CASSPTGGETQYF.

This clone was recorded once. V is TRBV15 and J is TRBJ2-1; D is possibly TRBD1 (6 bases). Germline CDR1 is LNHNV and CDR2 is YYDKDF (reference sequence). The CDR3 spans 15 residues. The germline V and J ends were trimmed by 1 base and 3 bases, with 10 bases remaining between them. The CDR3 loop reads CATSRGGRLYNEQFF. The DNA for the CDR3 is TGTGCCACCAGCAGAGGGGGGCGCCTCTACAATGAGCAGTTCTTC.